This TCR beta chain emerged from a study of metastatic and nonmetastatic thyroid tumors. This clone was found a few times. This may arise from a read error, as a much more abundant clone is one base away. This CDR3 is 14 amino acids long. TCRdb reprocessed the PCR reads using MiXCR. Altogether more than 25,000 clones are present, 7.4% being singletons, with the ten largest covering around two fifths. Among the patients, none had received any treatment before thyroid surgery. What was sequenced was blood. This receptor was identified in a female donor with papillary thyroid cancer or a benign thyroid nodule (not recorded which). Some clones in this sample may be carry-over from other donors' samples. The V and J genes are TRBV12-3 or TRBV12-4 and TRBJ2-1; D not certain. In nucleotides, the CDR3 is TGTGCCAACAGTTTAAAGGGATTAGTTAGTGAGCAGTTCTTC. As protein: CANSLKGLVSEQFF.